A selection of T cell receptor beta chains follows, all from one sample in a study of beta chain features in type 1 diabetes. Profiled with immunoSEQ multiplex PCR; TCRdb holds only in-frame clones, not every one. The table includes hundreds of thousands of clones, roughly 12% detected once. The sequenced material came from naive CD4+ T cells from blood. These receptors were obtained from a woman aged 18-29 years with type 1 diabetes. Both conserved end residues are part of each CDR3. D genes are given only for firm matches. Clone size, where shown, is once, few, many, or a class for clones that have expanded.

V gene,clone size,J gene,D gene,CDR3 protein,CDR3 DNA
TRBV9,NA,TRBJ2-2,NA,CASSGTTGGELFF,TGTGCCAGCAGCGGGACTACAGGCGGGGAGCTGTTTTTT
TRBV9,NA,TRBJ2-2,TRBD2,CASSVVAGTNTGELFF,TGTGCCAGCAGCGTAGTAGCGGGGACGAACACCGGGGAGCTGTTTTTT
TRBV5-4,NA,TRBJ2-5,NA,CASSHRLDLSVETQYF,TGTGCCAGCAGCCACCGGTTAGACTTGAGCGTAGAGACCCAGTACTTC
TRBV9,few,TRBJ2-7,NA,CASSVSPGGRYEQYF,TGTGCCAGCAGCGTATCGCCGGGGGGCCGGTACGAGCAGTACTTC
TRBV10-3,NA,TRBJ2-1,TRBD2,CAISGTSGGEQFF,TGTGCCATCAGCGGGACTAGCGGCGGGGAGCAGTTCTTC
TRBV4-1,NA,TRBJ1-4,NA,CASSQGPGKTNEKLFF,TGCGCCAGCAGCCAAGGACCGGGGAAGACTAATGAAAAACTGTTTTTT
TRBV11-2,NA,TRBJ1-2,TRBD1,CASSPYPGQGNYGYTF,TGTGCCAGCAGCCCGTACCCGGGACAGGGGAACTATGGCTACACCTTC
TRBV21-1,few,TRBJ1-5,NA,CASSKRTGKPNQPQHF,TGTGCCAGCAGCAAACGGACAGGGAAACCCAATCAGCCCCAGCATTTT
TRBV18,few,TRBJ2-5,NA,CASSPRGDQETQYF,TGTGCCAGCTCACCACGGGGGGACCAAGAGACCCAGTACTTC
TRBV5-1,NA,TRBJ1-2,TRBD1,CASSAEQGIHYGYTF,TGCGCCAGCAGCGCAGAACAGGGGATACACTATGGCTACACCTTC
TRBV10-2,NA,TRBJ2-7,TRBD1,CASSKGTDLYEQYF,TGCGCCAGCAGCAAGGGGACAGACCTCTACGAGCAGTACTTC
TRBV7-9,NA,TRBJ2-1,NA,CASSTAGYNEQFF,TGTGCCAGCAGCACCGCAGGCTACAATGAGCAGTTCTTC
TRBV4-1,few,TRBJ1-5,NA,CASSQEGGGSNQPQHF,TGCGCCAGCAGCCAAGAAGGAGGAGGGAGCAATCAGCCCCAGCATTTT
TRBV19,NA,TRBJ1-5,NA,CASSWQSNQPQHF,TGTGCCAGTAGTTGGCAGAGCAATCAGCCCCAGCATTTT
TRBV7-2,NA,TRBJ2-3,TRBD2,CASSPHGAGGTDTQYF,TGTGCCAGCAGCCCCCATGGGGCGGGAGGGACAGATACGCAGTATTTT
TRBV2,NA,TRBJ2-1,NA,CASNYAGNNEQFF,TGTGCCAGCAACTACGCCGGCAACAATGAGCAGTTCTTC
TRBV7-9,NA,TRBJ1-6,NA,CASSPGSSYNSPLHF,TGTGCCAGCAGCCCAGGTAGCTCCTATAATTCACCCCTCCACTTT
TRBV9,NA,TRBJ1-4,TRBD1,CASSLAGGNEKLFF,TGTGCCAGCAGCTTGGCAGGGGGCAATGAAAAACTGTTTTTT
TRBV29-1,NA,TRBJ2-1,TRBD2,CSVSGGVRSEQFF,TGCAGCGTCTCCGGGGGGGTAAGGAGTGAGCAGTTCTTC
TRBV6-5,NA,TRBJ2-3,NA,CASSFSLGSSDTQYF,TGTGCCAGCAGTTTCAGCCTAGGTTCCTCAGATACGCAGTATTTT
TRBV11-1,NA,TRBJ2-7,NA,CASSFGRGYEQYF,TGTGCCAGCAGCTTCGGACGGGGATACGAGCAGTACTTC
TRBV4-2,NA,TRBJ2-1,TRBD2,CASSQEASGDNEQFF,TGTGCCAGCAGCCAAGAGGCTAGCGGGGACAATGAGCAGTTCTTC
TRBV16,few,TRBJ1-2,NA,CASSHGQYGYTF,TGTGCCAGCAGCCATGGGCAGTATGGCTACACCTTC
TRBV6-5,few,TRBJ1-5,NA,CASKGAGTNQPQHF,TGTGCCAGCAAAGGGGCAGGCACCAATCAGCCCCAGCATTTT
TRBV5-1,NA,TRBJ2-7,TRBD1,CASSLLGQGGGEQYF,TGCGCCAGCAGCTTGTTGGGACAGGGCGGTGGCGAGCAGTACTTC
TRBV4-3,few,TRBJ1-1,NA,CASSPSGLNTEAFF,TGCGCCAGCAGCCCATCAGGTCTGAACACTGAAGCTTTCTTT
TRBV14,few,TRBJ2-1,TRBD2,CASSQAGTSGGNEQFF,TGTGCCAGCAGCCAAGCGGGGACTAGCGGGGGAAATGAGCAGTTCTTC
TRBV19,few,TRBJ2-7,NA,CASSSWGEQDPYEQYF,TGTGCCAGTAGTAGTTGGGGCGAACAGGACCCCTACGAGCAGTACTTC